The sequence of this T cell receptor (beta chain) was determined in a study of human T cells and chemical hapten exposure. This clonotype occurred many times. One entry per CDR3 protein, called by TCRdb with MiXCR from the RACE reads. The table includes about 160,000 distinct CDR3 sequences, approximately 30% detected once. Germline-derived CDR1 and CDR2 are LGHDT and YNNKEL (reference sequence). This CDR3 comprises 15 residues. The ends lost 1 base at V and 2 bases at J; junction bases unmatched: 5. As for time point: patch test 3, about 24 weeks after DPC sensitization. Treatment noted: therapeutic diphenylcyclopropenone sensitization with weekly scalp DPC.

The origin of this receptor is a woman between 18 and 29 years old with alopecia areata. Some clones in this sample may be carry-over from other donors' samples. This chain joins TRBV3-1 and TRBJ2-7; 7 bases fit TRBD2. Material: whole blood, obtained in connection with sensitization to the hapten diphenylcyclopropenone (DPC). The CDR3 loop reads CASSQVGGSPYEQYF. The CDR3 DNA follows: TGTGCCAGCAGCCAAGTGGGCGGGAGCCCCTACGAGCAGTACTTC.